This T cell receptor beta chain derives from a study of T cells after yellow fever vaccination (dated by TCRdb to about 2019). At the level of the whole study: Libraries from fractions with low cell numbers were prepared with the SMART-Seq v4 Ultra Low Input RNA kit. The cohort comprised two healthy male donors, one aged 18 to 29 and one aged 30 to 40 years. To follow T-cell clones before and after primary and booster YFV17D yellow fever vaccination, bulk TCR alpha and beta repertoires were sequenced over time. Blood was collected at multiple timepoints before and after primary and secondary immunization, and bulk PBMC replicates and cell subsets were isolated.

Points the paper makes about the study in general: Only a couple of donors were included in the study, so the extent to which the findings can be generalized is limited. Computational filtering was needed because FACS-sorted repertoires could contain abundant contaminating clonotypes from the bulk population. After the booster, most of the clones that had expanded following primary vaccination were detected again (around 95% of CD4 and roughly nine tenths of CD8), which suggests that memory was broadly maintained. A small fraction of clonotypes showed up in both the CD4 and CD8 compartments, probably as a result of convergent recombination. The secondary T-cell response was found to be weaker but faster than the primary response, with a peak reached on day 5 rather than on day 15.

This clonotype was detected many times. The target of this receptor is not known. There are no base qualities to consult, and no much larger clone falls within one base. The sample's treatment or condition label, decoded: live attenuated yellow fever vaccine strain. At each blood-draw timepoint, two biological replicates of bulk PBMCs were collected. PBMCs were isolated from peripheral blood using a standard Ficoll-Paque protocol. TriZol was used to extract RNA from bulk PBMCs, CD4 and CD8 fractions, and dextramer-positive and dextramer-negative fractions. Instrument used: Illumina NovaSeq 6000. TCR cDNA was synthesized by 5'RACE template switching, through which a universal primer site and unique molecular identifiers were introduced. Priming for cDNA synthesis came from both the TCR alpha and TCR beta constant segments. Library amplification involved two PCR steps, and the second step added sample barcodes and sequencing adapters. Sequencing of libraries was done on Illumina HiSeq 2500 (2x100 bp) or NovaSeq (2x150 bp). Per the original workflow: Reads were demultiplexed and collapsed into UMI consensus sequences with MIGEC, and V(D)J alignment was performed with MiXCR. Clonotypes responding to the vaccine were identified with edgeR on replicate PBMC samples, with the criteria of FDR below 0.01 and a log2 fold change above 5 up to day 15. Each bulk clonotype was labeled CD4 or CD8 based on which sequenced repertoire, CD4 or CD8, contained the clonotype at higher abundance. In-frame beta chains were kept once TCRdb had trimmed the public reads at Q25 with fastp and called clones with MiXCR. Identical CDR3 protein sequences are pooled into one entry, listed with their most common genes and DNA. For this entry, the V and J calls and clone size follow TCRdb and not the study's own pipeline. The sample records about 310,000 distinct CDR3 sequences, around 3.9% of which are singletons. The ten biggest clones cover about 25% of the sample.

The specimen comprised PBMCs, sampled on the day of the yellow fever booster vaccination. The sequence was collected from a man younger than 35 who received the YFV17D yellow fever vaccine.

The sequence in DNA is TGTGCCAGTAGTCCGCTATTCCAAGAGACCCAGTACTTC. Translated, it reads CASSPLFQETQYF. Recombination linked TRBV19 to TRBJ2-5; no confident D gene assignment can be made. Cut back by 5 bases and 1 base, the V and J ends lie 8 bases apart. The CDR3 runs 13 amino acids, cysteine and phenylalanine included. The DNA shown is the 39-base CDR3, in frame from base 1. As encoded in the germline V gene (reference sequence), CDR1 is LNHDA while CDR2 is SQIVND.